One sample yielded the 9 T cell receptor beta chains listed below, sequenced in a study of cytotoxic CD8 clonotypes in ibrutinib-treated CLL. Sequencing was performed with immunoSEQ multiplex PCR; in TCRdb, only in-frame clones are kept and a portion is missing. This table holds approximately 91,000 clones, 70% to 80% found once. Sequencing was performed on PBMCs, taken after 12 months of ibrutinib treatment. The receptor set was obtained from a human donor with chronic lymphocytic leukemia.

The chain joins TRBV28 to TRBJ1-2; D might be TRBD1 (6 bases). The germline V gene encodes CDR1 MDHEN and CDR2 SYDVKM. The CDR3 covers 13 residues. V lost 6 bases, J lost 8 bases, and 16 bases lay in between. CDR3 DNA: TGTGCCAGCAGCACCCCAGGGGACCGGGGCTACACCTTC. Its translation: CASSTPGDRGYTF.

The rearrangement links TRBV14 to TRBJ2-1; a weak D match, TRBD2 (5 bases). Looked up from germline, CDR1 is SGHDN and CDR2 is FVKESK. The CDR3 spans 17 residues. V was shortened by 0 bases and J by 5 bases, with 17 bases between the two germline ends. The CDR3 nucleotides read TGTGCCAGCAGCCAAGATGGAACTAGTTGGTCCCACAATGAGCAGTTCTTC. Translated: CASSQDGTSWSHNEQFF. The full variable domain, rest sourced from reference TRBV14 and TRBJ2-1, is EAGVTQFPSHSVIEKGQTVTLRCDPISGHDNLYWYRRVMGKEIKFLLHFVKESKQDESGMPNNRFLAERTGGTYSTLKVQPAELEDSGVYFCASSQDGTSWSHNEQFFGPGTRLTVL.

V and J are TRBV4-3 and TRBJ2-7; TRBD1 matches at 9 bases. Germline assignment: CDR1 LGHNA and CDR2 YSLEER. The CDR3 loop spans 17 amino acids. V lost 0 bases to trimming and J lost 3 bases; unmatched junction nucleotides: 9. The DNA of the CDR3 is TGCGCCAGCAGCCAAGAGTTGGGACAGGGCTTGGGCTACGAGCAGTACTTC. Its protein product is CASSQELGQGLGYEQYF.

This clone showed up just a few times. The chain combines TRBV2 with TRBJ2-3; D remains ambiguous. The V gene lost 6 bases and the J gene lost 2 bases, with 6 bases spanning the gap. Per the germline V gene, CDR1 is SNHLY and CDR2 is FYNNEI. The CDR3 loop spans 12 amino acids. The CDR3 sequence is CASSSDTDTQYF. CDR3 nucleotides: TGTGCCAGCAGCTCTGACACAGATACGCAGTATTTT.

In this sample, this clone turned up once. V is TRBV5-8 and J is TRBJ2-7; a possible D gene is TRBD2 (6 bases). CDR3 length: 14 residues. Per germline, CDR1 SGHTS and CDR2 YDEGEE. Trimming shortened V by 0 bases and J by 2 bases, and 9 bases separated the two germline ends. The CDR3 bases are TGTGCCAGCAGCTTGGTGTGGGAGGCCTACGAGCAGTACTTC. This gives the protein CASSLVWEAYEQYF.

The V gene is TRBV15, the J gene TRBJ1-2; D may be TRBD1 (5 bases). CDR3 size: 14 residues. CDR1 and CDR2 (germline): LNHNV, YYDKDF (reference sequence). Trimming removed 0 bases at V and 4 bases at J, with 9 bases between. The CDR3 is CATSREPGGYGYTF. Written as DNA, the CDR3 is TGTGCCACCAGCAGAGAACCCGGGGGCTATGGCTACACCTTC.

The CDR3 coding sequence is TGCGCCAGCAGCCAAGGGCGGGCCTCCTACGAGCAGTACTTC. Translation gives CASSQGRASYEQYF. The J gene is TRBJ2-7, the V gene TRBV4-3; maybe TRBD2 (5 bases). Germline CDR1 LGHNA, CDR2 YSLEER. V gave up 1 base and J gave up 0 bases, with 7 bases separating them. This CDR3 is built from 14 residues.

The chain links TRBV7-9 to TRBJ1-3; D gene uncertain. Trimming removed 5 bases at V and 4 bases at J, with 9 bases between. This CDR3 has 13 residues. Looked up from germline, CDR1 is SEHNR and CDR2 is FQNEAQ (reference sequence). In nucleotides, the CDR3 is TGTGCCAGCAGCCGACTGGCCGGAAACACCATATATTTT. It translates to CASSRLAGNTIYF. Variable domain in full (rest from reference TRBV7-9 and TRBJ1-3): DTGVSQNPRHKITKRGQNVTFRCDPISEHNRLYWYRQTLGQGPEFLTYFQNEAQLEKSRLLSDRFSAERPKGSFSTLEIQRTEQGDSAMYLCASSRLAGNTIYFGEGSWLTVV.

The chain has TRBV7-9 and TRBJ2-5, with 9 positions matching TRBD2. The V and J ends lost 2 bases and 5 bases, in that order; junction bases with no gene match: 3. Germline loops: CDR1 SEHNR, CDR2 FQNEAQ (reference sequence). The CDR3 is made up of 14 amino acids. CDR3 loop: CASSLLAGVETQYF. The CDR3 DNA sequence: TGTGCCAGCAGCTTATTAGCGGGGGTGGAGACCCAGTACTTC. Drawing the rest from reference TRBV7-9 and TRBJ2-5, the complete variable domain is DTGVSQNPRHKITKRGQNVTFRCDPISEHNRLYWYRQTLGQGPEFLTYFQNEAQLEKSRLLSDRFSAERPKGSFSTLEIQRTEQGDSAMYLCASSLLAGVETQYFGPGTRLLVL.